These T cell receptor beta chains were read from a single sample in a study of response to subunit inactivated influenza vaccine. Each CDR3 protein gets one entry after TCRdb re-called the RT-PCR reads with MiXCR. Of around 570,000 distinct CDR3 sequences listed, about 7.6% were seen once; the top ten hold 10% to 15%. The sequences come from PBMCs from blood, collected 23 to 25 months after vaccination. Receptor source: a man between 50 and 69 years old who received an inactivated influenza vaccine. CDR3s include the opening cysteine and the closing phenylalanine or tryptophan. Fields, in order: V gene, D gene, J gene, clone size, CDR3 DNA, CDR3 protein. D genes are given only for firm matches. Rows may omit the clone size; those that give it use once, few, many or a size class.

v_call: TRBV5-1
d_call: TRBD1
j_call: TRBJ2-3
clone_size: -
cdr3_nt: TGCGCCAGCAGCCCCAGACAGGGGCTGACAGATACGCAGTATTTT
cdr3_aa: CASSPRQGLTDTQYF

v_call: TRBV5-1
d_call: TRBD1
j_call: TRBJ2-3
clone_size: many
cdr3_nt: TGCGCCAGCAGCTGGGGACAGGGGACAGATACGCAGTATTTT
cdr3_aa: CASSWGQGTDTQYF

v_call: TRBV19
d_call: TRBD2
j_call: TRBJ2-2
clone_size: few
cdr3_nt: TGTGCCAGTAGCAATCGACTAGCGGGATCCGGGGAGCTGTTTTTT
cdr3_aa: CASSNRLAGSGELFF

v_call: TRBV27
d_call: TRBD1
j_call: TRBJ2-5
clone_size: -
cdr3_nt: TGTGCCAGCAAAGACAGGGGACCAGAGACCCAGTACTTC
cdr3_aa: CASKDRGPETQYF

v_call: TRBV4-1
d_call: TRBD2
j_call: TRBJ2-3
clone_size: -
cdr3_nt: TGCGCCAGCAGCAAAGGACTAGCGGGGCCAGCGGGCACAGATACGCAGTATTTT
cdr3_aa: CASSKGLAGPAGTDTQYF

v_call: TRBV12-3/TRBV12-4
d_call: -
j_call: TRBJ2-1
clone_size: many
cdr3_nt: TGTGCCAGCAGGGGCGACTACAAAAACTACAATGAGCAGTTCTTC
cdr3_aa: CASRGDYKNYNEQFF

v_call: TRBV29-1
d_call: TRBD2
j_call: TRBJ2-1
clone_size: few
cdr3_nt: TGCAGCGTTGTGGGACTAGCGGGGGGGCTCTCCTACAATGAGCAGTTCTTC
cdr3_aa: CSVVGLAGGLSYNEQFF

v_call: TRBV6-1
d_call: TRBD1
j_call: TRBJ1-1
clone_size: -
cdr3_nt: TGTGCCAGCAGTAAGACAGGGGAGGACACTGAAGCTTTCTTT
cdr3_aa: CASSKTGEDTEAFF

v_call: TRBV20-1
d_call: -
j_call: TRBJ2-7
clone_size: -
cdr3_nt: TGCAGTGCTAGACCCGTGACTAGCTACGAGCAGTACTTC
cdr3_aa: CSARPVTSYEQYF

v_call: TRBV5-1
d_call: TRBD2
j_call: TRBJ2-3
clone_size: few
cdr3_nt: TGCGCCAGCAGCGCACGCCCGGGGGGGGGCTCAGATACGCAGTATTTT
cdr3_aa: CASSARPGGGSDTQYF

v_call: TRBV27
d_call: -
j_call: TRBJ1-5
clone_size: many
cdr3_nt: TGTGCCAGCAGTTTGGTAGGGGGGCGCAATCAGCCCCAGCATTTT
cdr3_aa: CASSLVGGRNQPQHF

v_call: TRBV7-2
d_call: -
j_call: TRBJ2-1
clone_size: few
cdr3_nt: TGTGCCAGCACCGCTTTTCTAGGACCCAACAATGAGCAGTTCTTC
cdr3_aa: CASTAFLGPNNEQFF

v_call: TRBV4-3
d_call: -
j_call: TRBJ1-5
clone_size: few
cdr3_nt: TGCGCCAGCAGCCAAGATGAAAATAGCAATCAGCCCCAGCATTTT
cdr3_aa: CASSQDENSNQPQHF

v_call: TRBV7-2
d_call: -
j_call: TRBJ2-3
clone_size: many
cdr3_nt: TGTGCCAGCAGCGAGACGGGGTTTTTCAGCACAGATACGCAGTATTTT
cdr3_aa: CASSETGFFSTDTQYF

v_call: TRBV12-3/TRBV12-4
d_call: -
j_call: TRBJ2-5
clone_size: -
cdr3_nt: TGTGCCAGCAGTTTATCCGGGGCTAAAGAGACCCAGTACTTC
cdr3_aa: CASSLSGAKETQYF

v_call: TRBV4-1
d_call: -
j_call: TRBJ2-7
clone_size: few
cdr3_nt: TGCGCCAGCAGCCAAGTCAACTCCTACGAGCAGTACTTC
cdr3_aa: CASSQVNSYEQYF

v_call: TRBV20-1
d_call: -
j_call: TRBJ2-7
clone_size: -
cdr3_nt: TGCAGTGCTAGTCCCACAGACCCGTCCTACGAGCAGTACTTC
cdr3_aa: CSASPTDPSYEQYF

v_call: TRBV7-9
d_call: -
j_call: TRBJ2-5
clone_size: few
cdr3_nt: TGTGCCAGCAGCGTTGACGGTAGAATGGCCCAGTACTTC
cdr3_aa: CASSVDGRMAQYF

v_call: TRBV6-5
d_call: -
j_call: TRBJ1-1
clone_size: few
cdr3_nt: TGTGCCAGCAGTTACTCTGGGGGGGTGAACACTGAAGCTTTCTTT
cdr3_aa: CASSYSGGVNTEAFF

v_call: TRBV7-3
d_call: TRBD2
j_call: TRBJ2-1
clone_size: -
cdr3_nt: TGTGCCAGCAGCTTCCAGACTAGCACTGAGCAGTTCTTC
cdr3_aa: CASSFQTSTEQFF

v_call: TRBV27
d_call: -
j_call: TRBJ1-5
clone_size: many
cdr3_nt: TGTGCCAGCAGAGGGCCTTATAGCAATCAGCCCCAGCATTTT
cdr3_aa: CASRGPYSNQPQHF

v_call: TRBV24-1
d_call: -
j_call: TRBJ2-1
clone_size: many
cdr3_nt: TGTGCCACCAGTGATTCGTCCGGGACCATAAACGAGGATGAGCAGTTCTTC
cdr3_aa: CATSDSSGTINEDEQFF

v_call: TRBV6-6
d_call: -
j_call: TRBJ1-1
clone_size: few
cdr3_nt: TGTGCCAGCAGTTATCTAGGCGGAGCTTTCTTT
cdr3_aa: CASSYLGGAFF

v_call: TRBV19
d_call: -
j_call: TRBJ1-5
clone_size: few
cdr3_nt: TGTGCCAGTACTCCCCAACTTCAGGGGCACCATCAGCCCCAGCATTTT
cdr3_aa: CASTPQLQGHHQPQHF

v_call: TRBV5-1
d_call: -
j_call: TRBJ2-7
clone_size: -
cdr3_nt: TGCGCCAGCGGATTCAGCTACTACGAGCAGTACTTC
cdr3_aa: CASGFSYYEQYF

v_call: TRBV9
d_call: TRBD1
j_call: TRBJ2-7
clone_size: few
cdr3_nt: TGTGCCAGCAGCGTCTCATTCGCAGGGGGCTACGAGCAGTACTTC
cdr3_aa: CASSVSFAGGYEQYF

v_call: TRBV7-9
d_call: TRBD2
j_call: TRBJ2-5
clone_size: -
cdr3_nt: TGTGCCAGCAGCTTAGCGGCATCCGGGACTAGCTTAGAGACCCAGTACTTC
cdr3_aa: CASSLAASGTSLETQYF

v_call: TRBV11-2
d_call: TRBD2
j_call: TRBJ2-5
clone_size: -
cdr3_nt: TGTGCCAGCAGCTTGGCGGGGGGGAACCAACGGGCCCAGTACTTC
cdr3_aa: CASSLAGGNQRAQYF

v_call: TRBV11-2
d_call: TRBD1
j_call: TRBJ2-7
clone_size: -
cdr3_nt: TGTGCCAGCAGCTTATCCCTCACAGGGGGCTACGAGCAGTACTTC
cdr3_aa: CASSLSLTGGYEQYF

v_call: TRBV4-2
d_call: -
j_call: TRBJ2-1
clone_size: many
cdr3_nt: TGTGCCAGCAGCCAAGATGGGAGTGAGCAGTTCTTC
cdr3_aa: CASSQDGSEQFF

v_call: TRBV29-1
d_call: TRBD1
j_call: TRBJ1-1
clone_size: few
cdr3_nt: TGCAGCGTTAAGACAGGGTCTGACACTGAAGCTTTCTTT
cdr3_aa: CSVKTGSDTEAFF

v_call: TRBV28
d_call: TRBD1
j_call: TRBJ1-2
clone_size: many
cdr3_nt: TGTGCCAGCAGTTTATTGGGACAGGAGAACTATGGCTACACCTTC
cdr3_aa: CASSLLGQENYGYTF

v_call: TRBV20-1
d_call: TRBD2
j_call: TRBJ2-1
clone_size: -
cdr3_nt: TGCAGTGCCCCAGGGGGGCTAGCGGGGGGGCGCTCCTACAATGAGCAGTTCTTC
cdr3_aa: CSAPGGLAGGRSYNEQFF

v_call: TRBV11-1
d_call: TRBD2
j_call: TRBJ2-3
clone_size: -
cdr3_nt: TGTGCCAGCAGCCGGCGGGAGGGCACAGATACGCAGTATTTT
cdr3_aa: CASSRREGTDTQYF

v_call: TRBV29-1
d_call: TRBD1
j_call: TRBJ2-5
clone_size: many
cdr3_nt: TGCAGCGTTGAAGATCTAGCCGGGACAGTCCAAGAGACCCAGTACTTC
cdr3_aa: CSVEDLAGTVQETQYF

v_call: TRBV15
d_call: -
j_call: TRBJ1-1
clone_size: few
cdr3_nt: TGTGCCACCAGCAGTGCGATTATGAACACTGAAGCTTTCTTT
cdr3_aa: CATSSAIMNTEAFF

v_call: TRBV20-1
d_call: -
j_call: TRBJ2-7
clone_size: -
cdr3_nt: TGCAGTGCTAGGATGGCTTACGAGCAGTACTTC
cdr3_aa: CSARMAYEQYF

v_call: TRBV12-3/TRBV12-4
d_call: -
j_call: TRBJ2-1
clone_size: -
cdr3_nt: TGTGCCAGCAGTTCGCGACAGAGTATCCACAATGAGCAGTTCTTC
cdr3_aa: CASSSRQSIHNEQFF

v_call: TRBV12-3/TRBV12-4
d_call: -
j_call: TRBJ1-6
clone_size: many
cdr3_nt: TGTGCCAGCAGTTTACTGGGGGATTCACCCCTCCACTTT
cdr3_aa: CASSLLGDSPLHF

v_call: TRBV20-1
d_call: -
j_call: TRBJ2-7
clone_size: few
cdr3_nt: TGCAGTGCTAGACTAGGCTACGAGCAGTACTTC
cdr3_aa: CSARLGYEQYF

v_call: TRBV19
d_call: -
j_call: TRBJ2-2
clone_size: many
cdr3_nt: TGTGCCAGTAGGCCTAGGAGGGCCGGGGAGCTGTTTTTT
cdr3_aa: CASRPRRAGELFF

v_call: TRBV28
d_call: -
j_call: TRBJ1-4
clone_size: few
cdr3_nt: TGTGCCAGCTCCTCCTGGGCTGAAAAACTGTTTTTT
cdr3_aa: CASSSWAEKLFF

v_call: TRBV2
d_call: -
j_call: TRBJ2-1
clone_size: few
cdr3_nt: TGTGCCAGCACCAAGGATAGCGGCTGGGAGCAGTTCTTC
cdr3_aa: CASTKDSGWEQFF

v_call: TRBV3-1
d_call: -
j_call: TRBJ2-1
clone_size: few
cdr3_nt: TGTGCCAGCAGCCGTCCCGGGACTCTCAATGAGCAGTTCTTC
cdr3_aa: CASSRPGTLNEQFF

v_call: TRBV6-2/TRBV6-3
d_call: -
j_call: TRBJ1-1
clone_size: -
cdr3_nt: TGTGCCAGCCTGCCGGGAGGGAGCACTGAAGCTTTCTTT
cdr3_aa: CASLPGGSTEAFF

v_call: TRBV20-1
d_call: -
j_call: TRBJ1-2
clone_size: many
cdr3_nt: TGCAGTGCTAGCACAGGAACTAACTATGGCTACACCTTC
cdr3_aa: CSASTGTNYGYTF

v_call: TRBV5-1
d_call: -
j_call: TRBJ2-3
clone_size: many
cdr3_nt: TGCGCCAGCAGCTTGATGGGGGCTAGCACAGATACGCAGTATTTT
cdr3_aa: CASSLMGASTDTQYF